This TCR beta chain was sequenced for a study of blood T cells in healthy people across ages. Study-wide findings and caveats: Donors of long life had a larger count of naive CD4+ cells and greater diversity than aged donors. Unsorted PBMC material precluded a definitive naive versus antigen-experienced comparison.

The authors ran a second PCR of 7 to 11 cycles using a sample-barcoded 5' primer and a J-beta primer mix. TCRdb analysed the 5' RACE reads with MiXCR anew, one entry per CDR3 protein. Altogether approximately 800,000 distinct CDR3 sequences are present, about 34% being singletons, with the ten largest covering 13%. Looked up from germline, CDR1 is DFQATT and CDR2 is SNEGSKA (reference sequence). The length of the CDR3 is 15 residues. V dropped 5 bases and J dropped 9; count of bases not matched to a gene: 14. A word on this clonotype: The antigen is not known.

Source material: blood. The gene calls are TRBV20-1 and TRBJ2-1; 9 bases line up with TRBD2. This receptor was identified in a man between 18 and 29 years old in good health. The CDR3 DNA sequence: TGCAGTGCTGCGAATCTAGCGGGGTCCAGAGGTGAGCAGTTCTTC. It encodes CSAANLAGSRGEQFF.